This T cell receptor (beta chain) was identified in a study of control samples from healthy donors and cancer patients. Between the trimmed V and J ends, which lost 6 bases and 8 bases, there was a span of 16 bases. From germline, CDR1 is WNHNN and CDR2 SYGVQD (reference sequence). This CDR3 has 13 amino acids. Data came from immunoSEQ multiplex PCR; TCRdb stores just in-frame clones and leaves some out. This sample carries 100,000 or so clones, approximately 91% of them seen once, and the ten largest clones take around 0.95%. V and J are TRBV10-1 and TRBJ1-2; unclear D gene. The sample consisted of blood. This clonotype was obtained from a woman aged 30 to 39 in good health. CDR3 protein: CASRSGGLGGYTF. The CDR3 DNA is TGCGCCAGCAGGTCGGGCGGGTTAGGGGGCTACACCTTC.